The 11 T cell receptor beta chains reported below all come from one sample, sequenced in a study of CD8 T cells in Susac syndrome. An input of roughly 0.45 to 1 ug of RNA was subjected to reverse transcription using random hexamers. MiXCR, run by TCRdb on the immunoSEQ multiplex PCR reads, gives a single entry per CDR3 protein. The sample shows 350,000 to 550,000 distinct CDR3 sequences, 75% to 90% of them seen only once. Sequenced input: CD8+ T cells from PBMCs. The receptors stem from a human donor with multiple sclerosis.

The V call is TRBV4-1, the J call TRBJ1-1, with D hard to call. Trimming cost V 0 bases and J 1 base, with 6 bases left between them. The CDR3 runs to 14 residues. CDR1 is MGHRA, CDR2 YSYEKL, per germline. CDR3 amino acids: CASSQDPENTEAFF. The CDR3 DNA sequence: TGCGCCAGCAGCCAAGATCCGGAGAACACTGAAGCTTTCTTT.

The chain uses TRBV3-1 and TRBJ2-7, with TRBD2 matching over 10 bases. Unmatched junction bases numbered 2, after V lost 4 bases and J lost 2 bases. This CDR3 has 14 amino acids. Germline V gene sequence: CDR1 LGHDT, CDR2 YNNKEL (reference sequence). DNA for the CDR3: TGTGCCAGCAGCCTACTAGCGGGGCCCTACGAGCAGTACTTC. Protein product: CASSLLAGPYEQYF.

The chain couples TRBV29-1 to TRBJ1-5; D is undetermined. CDR3 length equals 14 residues. Germline loops: CDR1 SQVTM, CDR2 ANQGSEA. Trimming cost V 3 bases and J 3 bases, with 12 bases left between them. The CDR3 sequence: CSVEVSHSNQPQHF. Here the CDR3 DNA reads TGCAGCGTTGAGGTGTCCCACTCCAATCAGCCCCAGCATTTT.

This chain uses TRBV2 with TRBJ2-5; maybe TRBD2 (6 bases). The V and J ends lost 8 bases and 5 bases respectively, with 15 bases between them. The germline V gene encodes CDR1 SNHLY and CDR2 FYNNEI. The CDR3 totals 13 residues. CDR3 in DNA: TGTGCCAGCGGGGAAGGGCTAGCGGAGACCCAGTACTTC. Its translation is CASGEGLAETQYF.

The chain employs TRBV12-3 or TRBV12-4 and TRBJ2-2; perhaps D is TRBD1 or TRBD2 (5 bases each). The CDR3 runs 19 residues. V lost 3 bases to trimming and J lost 0 bases, with 20 bases between them. The CDR3 region is CASSFVDTGRGANTGELFF. CDR3 nucleotides: TGTGCCAGCAGTTTCGTAGATACGGGCCGGGGCGCGAACACCGGGGAGCTGTTTTTT.

V gene TRBV27 combines with J gene TRBJ1-1; D is possibly TRBD1 (5 bases). The CDR3 is 14 residues long. The V gene's germline CDR1 is MNHEY and CDR2 SMNVEV (reference sequence). V was shortened by 2 bases and J by 4 bases, with 11 bases between the two germline ends. This chain's CDR3 is CASSLRGSVTEAFF. DNA of the CDR3: TGTGCCAGCAGTTTAAGGGGATCGGTCACTGAAGCTTTCTTT.

The CDR3 DNA reads as TGTGCCAGCCTTAGTGGTTCCACTGAAGCTTTCTTT. It translates to CASLSGSTEAFF. The genes are TRBV6-5 and TRBJ1-1, with D unclear. CDR3 length: 12 residues. V lost 8 bases and J lost 4, with 11 bases in between. Germline values: CDR1 MNHEY, CDR2 SVGAGI.

This clonotype was seen once. This rearrangement joins TRBV29-1 to TRBJ2-2, with a weak D call TRBD1 (5 bases). CDR3 length: 13 residues. The germline V gene has CDR1 SQVTM and CDR2 ANQGSEA. Trimming stripped 5 bases from V and 2 bases from J, with 9 bases between. DNA of the CDR3: TGCAGCGTTCTCAGGGTTAACACCGGGGAGCTGTTTTTT. This sequence encodes CSVLRVNTGELFF.

V is TRBV5-1 and J is TRBJ1-6; D ambiguous. The V end was cut by 0 bases, the J end by 5 bases, with 9 bases between. Germline V lookup: CDR1 SGHRS, CDR2 YFSETQ. CDR3 length equals 15 residues. CDR3 nucleotide sequence: TGCGCCAGCAGCTTGGGAGGACGGGATAATTCACCCCTCCACTTT. Protein: CASSLGGRDNSPLHF. The full variable domain, with the rest looked up from reference TRBV5-1 and TRBJ1-6, is KAGVTQTPRYLIKTRGQQVTLSCSPISGHRSVSWYQQTPGQGLQFLFEYFSETQRNKGNFPGRFSGRQFSNSRSEMNVSTLELGDSALYLCASSLGGRDNSPLHFGNGTRLTVT.

The chain couples TRBV12-3 or TRBV12-4 to TRBJ2-3; unclear D gene. V dropped 3 bases and J dropped 1 base, with 5 bases sitting between them. CDR3 size: 13 residues. CDR3 sequence reads: CASSLDRTDTQYF. CDR3 sequence (DNA): TGTGCCAGCAGTTTGGACCGCACAGATACGCAGTATTTT.

The chain carries TRBV27 and TRBJ1-5; tentatively, D is TRBD1 (5 bases). CDR3 length: 14 amino acids. Germline V gene data show CDR1 as MNHEY and CDR2 as SMNVEV (reference sequence). The V and J ends lost 2 bases and 6 bases respectively, with 11 bases between them. CDR3 sequence: CASSLQGWAQPQHF. Written as DNA, the CDR3 is TGTGCCAGCAGTTTACAGGGTTGGGCTCAGCCCCAGCATTTT.